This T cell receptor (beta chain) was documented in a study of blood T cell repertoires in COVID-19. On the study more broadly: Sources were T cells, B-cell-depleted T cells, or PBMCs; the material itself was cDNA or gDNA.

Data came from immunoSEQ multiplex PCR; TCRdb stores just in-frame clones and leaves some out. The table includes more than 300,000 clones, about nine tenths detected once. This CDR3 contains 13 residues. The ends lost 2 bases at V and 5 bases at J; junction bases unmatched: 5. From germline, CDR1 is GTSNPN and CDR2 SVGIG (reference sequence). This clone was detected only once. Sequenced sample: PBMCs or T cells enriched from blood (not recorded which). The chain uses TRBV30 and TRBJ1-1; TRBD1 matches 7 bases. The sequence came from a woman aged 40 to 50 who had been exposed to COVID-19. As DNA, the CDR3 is TGTGCCTGGAGTTACAGGGGCGGGACTGAAGCTTTCTTT. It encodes CAWSYRGGTEAFF.